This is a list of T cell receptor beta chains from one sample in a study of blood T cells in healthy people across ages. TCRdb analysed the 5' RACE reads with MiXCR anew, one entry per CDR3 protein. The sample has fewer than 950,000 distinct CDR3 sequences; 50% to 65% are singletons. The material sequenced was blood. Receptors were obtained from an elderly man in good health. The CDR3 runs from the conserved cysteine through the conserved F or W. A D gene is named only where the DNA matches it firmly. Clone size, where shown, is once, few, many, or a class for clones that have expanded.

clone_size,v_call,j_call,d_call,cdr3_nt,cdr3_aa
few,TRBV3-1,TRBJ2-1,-,TGTGCCAGCAGTCGGACAAACACGGAGCAGTTCTTC,CASSRTNTEQFF
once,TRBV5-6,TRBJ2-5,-,TGTGCCAGCAGCTTGGAGGCCTTAAGGGAGACCCAGTACTTC,CASSLEALRETQYF
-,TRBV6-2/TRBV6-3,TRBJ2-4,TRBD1,TGTGCCAGCAGACAGACAGGGGGAAACATTCAGTACTTC,CASRQTGGNIQYF
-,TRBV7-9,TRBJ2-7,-,TGTGCCAGCAGCGTAAGCCGGGACTACGAGCAGTACTTC,CASSVSRDYEQYF
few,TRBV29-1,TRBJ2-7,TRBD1,TGCAGCGCCGTGGGGACAGGGGGCATCTACGAGCAGTACTTC,CSAVGTGGIYEQYF
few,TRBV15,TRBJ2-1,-,TGTGCCACCACAACTCGGAAAATCAATGAGCAGTTCTTC,CATTTRKINEQFF
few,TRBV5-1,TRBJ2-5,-,TGCGCCAGCAGCTCTGCGTTCTACAGGGTTGAGACCCAGTACTTC,CASSSAFYRVETQYF
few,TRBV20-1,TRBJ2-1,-,TGCAGTGCAGAGGGCACGGCGGGCAATGAGCAGTTCTTC,CSAEGTAGNEQFF
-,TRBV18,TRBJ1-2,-,TGTGCCAGCTCACCCTCAATGGACTATGGCTACACCTTC,CASSPSMDYGYTF
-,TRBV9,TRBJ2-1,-,TGTGCCAGCAGCGTAGTTGGGGCTAGCGTCGACAATGAGCAGTTCTTC,CASSVVGASVDNEQFF
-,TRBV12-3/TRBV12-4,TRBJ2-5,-,TGTGCCAGCGGATCTACAGAGACCCAGTACTTC,CASGSTETQYF
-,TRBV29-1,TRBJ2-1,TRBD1,TGCAGCGTTGCCAGACGGGGGGACAGGGGCAATGAGCAGTTCTTC,CSVARRGDRGNEQFF
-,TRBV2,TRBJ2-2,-,TGTGCCAGCAGTAGGACCGTGAATGTCGGGGAGCTGTTTTTT,CASSRTVNVGELFF
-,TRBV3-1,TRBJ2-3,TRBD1,TGTGCCAGCAGCCCGTCCGGGACAGGGTATCGCACAGATACGCAGTATTTT,CASSPSGTGYRTDTQYF
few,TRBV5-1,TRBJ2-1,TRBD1,TGCGCCAGCAGCTGGGGGACAGGCGGTTACAATGAGCAGTTCTTC,CASSWGTGGYNEQFF
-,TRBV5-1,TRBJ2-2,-,TGCGCCAGCAGCTTGGACAGGTGGTCCGCTGGGGAGCTGTTTTTT,CASSLDRWSAGELFF
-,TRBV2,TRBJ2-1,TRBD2,TGTGCCAGCAAAGCCGGGAGGGCCGGCGGCTACAATGAGCAGTTCTTC,CASKAGRAGGYNEQFF
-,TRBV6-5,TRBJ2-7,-,TGTGCCAGCCGTACGGCTGGGGGAGGCGAGCAGTACTTC,CASRTAGGGEQYF
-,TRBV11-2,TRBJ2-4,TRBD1,TGTGCCAGCAGCTCAGCCAGAAGGGACAGGGGAGGAGTTCCCAAAAACATTCAGTACTTC,CASSSARRDRGGVPKNIQYF
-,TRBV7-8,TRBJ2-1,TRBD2,TGTGCCAGCAGCTTATTCAGAATGGCGGGAGGGCCCTACAATGAGCAGTTCTTC,CASSLFRMAGGPYNEQFF
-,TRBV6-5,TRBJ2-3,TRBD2,TGTGCCAGCGGACCAAGCGGGAGTGGGAACAGATACGCGTATTTT,CASGPSGSGNRYAYF
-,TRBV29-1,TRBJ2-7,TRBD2,TGCAGCGTTGAAGTAGGTAGCGGGAGGGCCTGGTTCTTC,CSVEVGSGRAWFF
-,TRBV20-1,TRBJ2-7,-,TGCAGTGCTAGTGGGGGGGCTCCGGGAGGTGACGAGCAGTACTTC,CSASGGAPGGDEQYF
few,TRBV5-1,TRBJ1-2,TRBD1,TGCGCCAGCAGCCCTCGACAGGGGTTATATGGCTACACCTTC,CASSPRQGLYGYTF
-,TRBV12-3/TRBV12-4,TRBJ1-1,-,TGTGCCAGCAGGTGGGGGCGGCGGAACACTGAAGCTTTCTTT,CASRWGRRNTEAFF
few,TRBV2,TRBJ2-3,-,TGTGCCACTGTGGGGGCGAACACAGATACGCAGTATTTT,CATVGANTDTQYF
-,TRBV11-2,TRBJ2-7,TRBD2,TGTGCCAGCAGCCTGACTAGCGGGGGTGGTACCTCCTACGAGCAGTACTTC,CASSLTSGGGTSYEQYF
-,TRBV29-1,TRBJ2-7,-,TGCAGCGTTGAAGTTGATGGGGGGTACGAGCAGTACTTC,CSVEVDGGYEQYF
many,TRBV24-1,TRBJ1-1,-,TGTGCCACCCTCCCTATACCAGGAAGGTTTGAAGCTTTCTTT,CATLPIPGRFEAFF
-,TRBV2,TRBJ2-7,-,TGTGCCAGCAGCCCCGCGGGGGCTCCTCCCTACGAGCAGTACTTC,CASSPAGAPPYEQYF
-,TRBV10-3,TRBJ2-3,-,TGTGCCATCAGCGGGGAGGACAGATACGCGTATTTT,CAISGEDRYAYF
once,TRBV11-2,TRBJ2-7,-,TGTGCCAGCAGCTTAGCTAGTTGGGTCTCCTACGGGCAGTACTTC,CASSLASWVSYGQYF
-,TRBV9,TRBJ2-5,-,TGTGCCAGCAGCGTAGCCTCGACTAGATCCCAAGAGACCCAGTACTTC,CASSVASTRSQETQYF
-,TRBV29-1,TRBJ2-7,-,TGCAGCGTTGGGACTACCCCCTACGAGCAGTACTTC,CSVGTTPYEQYF
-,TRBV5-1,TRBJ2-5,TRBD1,TGCGCCAGCAGCTTGGCCGGACAGGGGACAGAAGAGCAGTACTTC,CASSLAGQGTEEQYF
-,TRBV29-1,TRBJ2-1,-,TGCAGCGTTGGAGGGCCCGGACGGTCTAGTGAGCAGTTCTTC,CSVGGPGRSSEQFF
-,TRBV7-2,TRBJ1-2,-,TGTGCCAGCAGCCGACGGGAAGGAGGCTACACCTTC,CASSRREGGYTF
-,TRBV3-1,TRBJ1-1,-,TGTGCCAGCAGCCCGGGGGAGGGAAATGGAGCTTTCTTT,CASSPGEGNGAFF
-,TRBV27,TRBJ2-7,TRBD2,TGTGCCAGCGGCCTTCTAGCGGGAGGTTTTTACGAGCAGTACTTC,CASGLLAGGFYEQYF
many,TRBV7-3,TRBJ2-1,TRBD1,TGTGCCAGCAGCTTAAGACAGGGAAACTACAATGAGCAGTTCTTC,CASSLRQGNYNEQFF
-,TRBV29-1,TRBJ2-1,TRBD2,TGCAGCGCCGAGGTCGGGAGGGCCGGCGATGAGCAGTTCTTC,CSAEVGRAGDEQFF
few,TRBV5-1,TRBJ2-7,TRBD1,TGCGCCAGCAGCTTGGACCGGGACAGGGGCTATGAGCAGTACTTC,CASSLDRDRGYEQYF
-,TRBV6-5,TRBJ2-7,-,TGTGCCAGCAGTTACTCGACTCCAAACAGGTTAGCCTACGAGCAGTACTTC,CASSYSTPNRLAYEQYF